These 29 T cell receptor beta chains originate from one sample sequenced in a study of glioma-infiltrating T cells. Using RNA template, CDR3s of TCR alpha and beta were amplified with iRepertoire arm-PCR. TCRdb analysed the multiplex PCR reads with MiXCR anew, one entry per CDR3 protein. This sample has around 120,000 distinct CDR3 sequences; about 25% occur once, and the top ten carry approximately 26%. The specimen sequenced was glioma tissue, nonneoplastic brain tissue, or PBMCs (not recorded which). The receptors here all came from a human donor with low-grade glioma or glioblastoma, undergoing nonglioma brain surgery, or in good health (not recorded which).

This clonotype occurred a few times. The J gene is TRBJ2-3, the V gene TRBV7-9, with 7 bases lining up with TRBD1. V lost 4 bases, J lost 6 bases, and 4 bases stayed unmatched. CDR1 SEHNR and CDR2 FQNEAQ come from the germline V gene (reference sequence). The CDR3 totals 13 residues. The CDR3 DNA sequence: TGTGCCAGCAGCTCACAGGGGTTCGATACGCAGTATTTT. Translating gives CASSSQGFDTQYF.

The chain employs TRBV20-1 and TRBJ2-5; 8 bases agree with TRBD2. The germline V gene encodes CDR1 DFQATT and CDR2 SNEGSKA (reference sequence). The CDR3 is 14 residues long. CDR3 region: CIPGTRHLQETQYF. In DNA form, the CDR3 reads TGCATCCCCGGGACTAGACATCTCCAAGAGACCCAGTACTTC.

This clonotype was counted many times. The genes are TRBV6-2 or TRBV6-3 and TRBJ1-5; a weak D match, TRBD1 (5 bases). The CDR3 contains 16 residues. Germline V gene data show CDR1 as MNHEY and CDR2 as SVGEGT. Trimming removed 0 bases at V and 5 bases at J, with 14 bases between. The CDR3 sequence is CASSYSQGPKDQPQHF. In DNA form, the CDR3 reads TGTGCCAGCAGTTACTCGCAGGGCCCAAAGGATCAGCCCCAGCATTTT.

This chain joins TRBV5-1 and TRBJ2-1, with D unresolved. The CDR3 spans 14 residues. CDR1 is SGHRS and CDR2 is YFSETQ in the germline V gene. Trimming removed 0 bases at V and 0 bases at J, with 4 bases between. DNA of the CDR3: TGCGCCAGCAGCTTGGGGCACTCCTACAATGAGCAGTTCTTC. It encodes CASSLGHSYNEQFF.

With regard to this clonotype: Its ends do not fully match the called genes, so a read error is possible. The V call is TRBV24-1, the J call TRBJ1-5; D possibly corresponds to TRBD1 (5 bases). The CDR3 totals 13 residues. Germline V gives CDR1 KGHDR, CDR2 SFDVKD. The CDR3 loop reads CATSEAGFQPQNF. The CDR3 DNA sequence: TGTGCCACCAGTGAGGCAGGGTTTCAGCCCCAGAATTTT.

The V and J genes are TRBV15 and TRBJ2-5; D is uncertain. V shed 5 bases and J shed 2 bases, with 15 bases lying between them. Germline loops: CDR1 LNHNV, CDR2 YYDKDF (reference sequence). The CDR3 covers 15 residues. The CDR3 DNA reads as TGTGCCACCAGCCCCCGTCTGGGTGGACAAGAGACCCAGTACTTC. This translates into CATSPRLGGQETQYF.

Worth noting for this clonotype: A junction boundary mismatches the germline segment, possibly from a read error. CDR3: CSSRTGGAGYTF. The CDR3 coding sequence is TGTTCCAGCAGAACAGGGGGCGCAGGCTACACCTTC. J is TRBJ1-2 and V is TRBV7-2, with 9 bases matching TRBD1. This CDR3 has 12 residues. From germline, CDR1 is SGHTA and CDR2 FQGNSA.

The sample holds a few counts of this clonotype. The V gene is TRBV18, the J gene TRBJ1-2; D perhaps matches TRBD1 (5 bases). V lost 3 bases to trimming and J lost 4 bases, with 12 bases between them. The CDR3 runs to 14 residues. Germline V gene data show CDR1 as KGHSH and CDR2 as LQKENI. CDR3 residues: CASSPPGLAYGYTF. DNA for the CDR3: TGTGCCAGCTCACCTCCGGGACTGGCCTATGGCTACACCTTC. Full variable domain (missing parts from reference TRBV18 and TRBJ1-2): NAGVMQNPRHLVRRRGQEARLRCSPMKGHSHVYWYRQLPEEGLKFMVYLQKENIIDESGMPKERFSAEFPKEGPSILRIQQVVRGDSAAYFCASSPPGLAYGYTFGSGTRLTVV.

This clonotype was observed a few times. The chain is built from TRBV4-1 and TRBJ2-5; D may be TRBD2 (5 bases). Per germline, CDR1 MGHRA and CDR2 YSYEKL. V was pared by 0 bases and J by 3 bases, with 11 bases between. This CDR3 spans 15 amino acids. CDR3 sequence (DNA): TGCGCCAGCAGCCAAGAGGGAGTGCTTGAAGAGACCCAGTACTTC. Its translation is CASSQEGVLEETQYF.

V and J are TRBV12-3 or TRBV12-4 and TRBJ2-2; perhaps TRBD2 as D (5 bases). V lost 4 bases and J lost 6, with 6 bases in between. CDR3 length equals 12 residues. CDR3 sequence (DNA): TGTGCCAGCAGTTACGGGGCCGGGGAGCTGTTTTTT. It encodes CASSYGAGELFF.

Only a few counts were recorded for this clonotype. The chain uses TRBV6-6 and TRBJ2-5; D is possibly TRBD1 (6 bases). Germline V lookup: CDR1 MNHNY, CDR2 SVGAGI (reference sequence). The V end lost 2 bases, the J end lost 4 bases, and 20 bases lay between the germline ends. This CDR3 has 17 amino acids. CDR3: CASSYPGRGVSGETQYF. The CDR3 nucleotides are TGTGCCAGCAGTTACCCGGGCAGGGGAGTATCCGGAGAGACCCAGTACTTC.

This sequence joins TRBV11-3 and TRBJ1-1, with D possibly being TRBD1 (5 bases). From germline, CDR1 is SGHNT and CDR2 YENEEA. The CDR3 totals 15 residues. V shed 0 bases and J shed 6 bases, with 14 bases lying between them. The CDR3 nucleotides read TGTGCCAGCAGCTTAGAGATGGGGGGGTCGTCTGAAGCTTTCTTT. Its translation: CASSLEMGGSSEAFF.

This clonotype was detected a few times. The rearrangement joins TRBV6-1 to TRBJ1-3, with D perhaps matching TRBD1 (5 bases). Germline V CDR1 and CDR2: MNHNS, SASEGT. Trimming stripped 5 bases from V and 0 bases from J, with 14 bases between. This CDR3 has 16 amino acids. This chain's CDR3 is CASSSPGTTSGNTIYF. In DNA form, the CDR3 reads TGTGCCAGCAGTAGCCCAGGGACCACCTCTGGAAACACCATATATTTT.

In its sample, this clonotype was seen many times. The chain carries TRBV7-2 and TRBJ2-1, with 9 bases fitting TRBD1. J was trimmed by 5 bases and V by 5 bases; bases with no gene match: 7. The CDR3 has 15 residues. Germline CDR1 is SGHTA and CDR2 is FQGNSA. CDR3: CASSPGTGRNNEQFF. In DNA form, the CDR3 reads TGTGCCAGCAGCCCGGGGACAGGGCGAAACAATGAGCAGTTCTTC.

This clonotype was observed a few times. The rearrangement uses TRBV6-1 and TRBJ2-2; 8 nucleotides align to TRBD1. The CDR3 covers 16 residues. Germline lookup yields CDR1 MNHNS and CDR2 SASEGT. V was pared by 6 bases and J by 4 bases, with 10 bases of the junction left unmatched. The CDR3 DNA sequence: TGTGCCAGCAGAATCACAGGGGGTTCGGGCACCGGGGAGCTGTTTTTT. Translated: CASRITGGSGTGELFF.

V is TRBV6-6 and J is TRBJ2-3; 12 nucleotides agree with TRBD2. V lost 0 bases to trimming and J lost 0 bases; unmatched junction nucleotides: 4. Germline assignment: CDR1 MNHNY and CDR2 SVGAGI (reference sequence). This CDR3 spans 18 amino acids. The CDR3, as DNA: TGTGCCAGCAGTTACTCGAGAGGGACTAGCGGGAGCACAGATACGCAGTATTTT. This sequence encodes CASSYSRGTSGSTDTQYF.

Comments on this clonotype: One end of the junction fails to match germline, which may point to a read error. The chain is built from TRBV9 and TRBJ1-5; D gene ambiguous. The CDR3 loop spans 14 amino acids. The germline V gene has CDR1 SGDLS and CDR2 YYNGEE. This CDR3 reads CASRVGTDNQPQHF. The DNA of the CDR3 is TGTGCCAGCAGAGTAGGAACAGATAATCAGCCCCAGCATTTT.

This clonotype was counted only a few times. The rearrangement links TRBV7-2 to TRBJ2-5; D remains unclear. V shed 1 base and J shed 2 bases, with 11 bases lying between them. This CDR3 is built from 15 residues. Germline CDR1 SGHTA, CDR2 FQGNSA. CDR3 sequence: CASSLGAGWQETQYF. The CDR3 nucleotides are TGTGCCAGCAGCTTAGGGGCAGGATGGCAAGAGACCCAGTACTTC.

This clonotype was seen at least ten times. This chain joins TRBV7-2 and TRBJ2-1, with a tentative D call TRBD1 (6 bases). CDR3 size: 13 residues. Germline V gives CDR1 SGHTA, CDR2 FQGNSA. V was pared by 10 bases and J by 5 bases, with 15 bases between. The CDR3 loop reads CATSPGVHNEQFF. DNA of the CDR3: TGTGCCACTAGTCCAGGGGTCCACAATGAGCAGTTCTTC.

The sample holds one count of this clonotype. The chain carries TRBV20-1 and TRBJ2-5, with D perhaps matching TRBD2 (5 bases). This CDR3 region has 14 residues. V was cut by 0 bases and J by 5 bases, with 13 bases left in between. Germline V gene lookup returns CDR1 DFQATT and CDR2 SNEGSKA (reference sequence). The CDR3 DNA reads as TGCAGTGCTAGAGACGAGAGGGTTCGGGAGACCCAGTACTTC. Residues: CSARDERVRETQYF.

The table lists this clonotype with many counts. The chain employs TRBV20-1 and TRBJ2-1; 8 bases map to TRBD1. This CDR3 is built from 13 residues. Germline V gene sequence: CDR1 DFQATT, CDR2 SNEGSKA (reference sequence). V lost 1 base to trimming and J lost 9 bases; unmatched junction nucleotides: 5. The CDR3 is CSARGPGGGEQFF. The CDR3 DNA reads as TGCAGTGCTAGAGGGCCAGGGGGCGGTGAGCAGTTCTTC.

There are a few counts of this clonotype. The chain recombines TRBV7-9 with TRBJ1-1; TRBD1 aligns across 12 bases. Germline V lookup: CDR1 SEHNR, CDR2 FQNEAQ (reference sequence). V was pared by 5 bases and J by 6 bases, with 10 bases of the junction left unmatched. The CDR3 spans 16 residues. The chain's CDR3 is CASSPPGQGAKAEAFF. The CDR3 nucleotides read TGTGCCAGCAGCCCGCCGGGACAGGGGGCGAAGGCTGAAGCTTTCTTT.

This clonotype showed up just a few times. This chain connects TRBV28 to TRBJ1-4; tentatively, D is TRBD1 (6 bases). Between the trimmed V and J ends, which lost 8 bases and 8 bases, there was a span of 12 bases. The CDR3 sequence is 12 residues long. Germline-derived CDR1 and CDR2 are MDHEN and SYDVKM. CDR3 protein: CASRGQVEKLFF. The DNA of the CDR3 is TGTGCCAGCCGGGGGCAGGTGGAAAAACTGTTTTTT.

V and J are TRBV15 and TRBJ1-1, with D maybe TRBD1 (6 bases). The CDR3 runs to 11 residues. The V gene's germline CDR1 is LNHNV and CDR2 YYDKDF (reference sequence). V shed 8 bases and J shed 10 bases, with 14 bases lying between them. The CDR3 loop is CATRQGIVAFF. The CDR3, as DNA: TGTGCCACCCGCCAGGGGATTGTAGCTTTCTTT.

This clonotype turned up a few times. The chain couples TRBV6-2 or TRBV6-3 to TRBJ2-3, with 10 bases fitting TRBD1. The CDR3 is 16 residues long. Per germline, CDR1 MNHEY and CDR2 SVGEGT. V gave up 7 bases and J gave up 2 bases; unmatched junction bases: 9. The CDR3 is CASKFSGTGATDTQYF. For the CDR3, the DNA is TGTGCCAGCAAGTTCTCCGGGACAGGGGCCACAGATACGCAGTATTTT.

About this clonotype: An end of the junction differs from the germline gene, which may be a read error. The V and J genes are TRBV19 and TRBJ2-6; 7 nucleotides match TRBD2. The CDR3 runs 16 residues. Germline assignment: CDR1 LNHDA and CDR2 SQIVND (reference sequence). The CDR3 sequence: CASGIGGMAGANVLTF. The CDR3 coding sequence is TGTGCCAGTGGTATCGGGGGGATGGCTGGGGCCAACGTCCTGACTTTC.

The CDR3 is CASSLMANYGYTF. Written as DNA, the CDR3 is TGTGCCAGCAGCTTAATGGCAAACTATGGCTACACCTTC. The chain links TRBV7-3 to TRBJ1-2; D gene ambiguous. The CDR3 covers 13 residues. The ends were cut back, 1 base at V and 2 bases at J, with 5 bases in the middle. Per germline, CDR1 SGHTA and CDR2 FQGTGA.

As regards this clonotype: This may stem from a read error, because a much larger clone lies one nucleotide away. The rearrangement joins TRBV6-5 to TRBJ2-5, with 7 bases matching TRBD2. This CDR3 spans 16 amino acids. Germline V CDR1 and CDR2: MNHEY, SVGAGI. V lost 2 bases to trimming and J lost 0 bases; unmatched junction nucleotides: 6. In nucleotides, the CDR3 is TGTGCCAGCAGTTACCCCTGGGAGGGGTACCAAGAGACCCAGTACTTC. It specifies CASSYPWEGYQETQYF.

This clonotype turned up a few times. The CDR3 spells CSAPNPSGGDTQYF. CDR3 in DNA: TGCAGTGCTCCGAACCCTAGCGGGGGAGATACGCAGTATTTT. This rearrangement joins TRBV20-1 to TRBJ2-3; 10 bases are shared with TRBD2. The CDR3 runs to 14 residues. CDR1 and CDR2 from the germline V gene are DFQATT and SNEGSKA (reference sequence). V trimming: 5 bases; J trimming: 5 bases; junction bases outside the gene matches: 7.